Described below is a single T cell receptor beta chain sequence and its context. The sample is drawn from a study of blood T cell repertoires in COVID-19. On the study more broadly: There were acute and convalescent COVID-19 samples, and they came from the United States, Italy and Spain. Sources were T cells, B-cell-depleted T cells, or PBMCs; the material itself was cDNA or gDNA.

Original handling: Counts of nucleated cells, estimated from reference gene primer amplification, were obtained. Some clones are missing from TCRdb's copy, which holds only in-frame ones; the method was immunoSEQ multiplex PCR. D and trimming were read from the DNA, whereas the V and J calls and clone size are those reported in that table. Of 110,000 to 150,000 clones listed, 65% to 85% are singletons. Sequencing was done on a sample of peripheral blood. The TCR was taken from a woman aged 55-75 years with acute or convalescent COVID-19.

The CDR3 DNA reads as TGTGCCAGCAGCCAACTGGGACTAGCGGGAGGTCGAGAGCAGTTCTTC. This gives the protein CASSQLGLAGGREQFF. The J gene is TRBJ2-1, the V gene TRBV7-8; TRBD2 aligns across 15 bases. Germline values: CDR1 SGHVS, CDR2 FQNEAQ. V was pared by 5 bases and J by 10 bases, with 9 bases of the junction left unmatched. There are 16 residues in the CDR3.